One and the same sample provided the 17 T cell receptor beta chains below, sequenced in a study of naive and memory T cell subsets. The beta constant-region primer was an equimolar mix of two oligonucleotides covering TRBC1 and TRBC2. TCRdb re-derived calls from the UMI-ligation and nested PCR reads in MiXCR, one entry per CDR3 protein. Here the sample spans 81,000 or so distinct CDR3 sequences, 7% being singletons. Sequences were obtained from central memory CD4+ T cells from blood. All receptors come from a human donor in good health.

This clonotype showed up many times. This chain links TRBV5-4 with TRBJ2-3; D not certain. The CDR3 extends over 12 amino acids. Germline V CDR1 and CDR2: SGHNT, YYREEE (reference sequence). V was clipped by 4 bases and J by 1 base, with 4 bases between them. The DNA of the CDR3 is TGTGCCAGCAGCCCAGGCACAGATACGCAGTATTTT. Translated, it gives CASSPGTDTQYF.

This clonotype came up many times. The V call is TRBV29-1, the J call TRBJ2-7; no definite D call. There are 13 residues in the CDR3. Per germline, CDR1 SQVTM and CDR2 ANQGSEA. V dropped 1 base and J dropped 3 bases, with 10 bases sitting between them. The CDR3 here is CSVEGQRSYEQYF. The CDR3 region has the DNA TGCAGCGTTGAAGGTCAACGGAGCTACGAGCAGTACTTC.

This clonotype appeared many times. This chain links TRBV4-3 with TRBJ2-1; 9 positions agree with TRBD2. Unmatched junction bases numbered 4, after V lost 1 base and J lost 9 bases. This CDR3 spans 14 amino acids. Germline assignment: CDR1 LGHNA and CDR2 YSLEER. CDR3 amino acids: CASSQVAAGGEQFF. DNA of the CDR3: TGCGCCAGCAGCCAAGTCGCAGCGGGGGGTGAGCAGTTCTTC.

This clonotype was picked up many times. V and J are TRBV20-1 and TRBJ2-7; 7 positions match TRBD2. Germline CDR1 DFQATT, CDR2 SNEGSKA (reference sequence). The CDR3 consists of 14 residues. The V and J ends lost 6 bases and 2 bases, in that order; junction bases with no gene match: 10. CDR3 sequence: CSAKDGLVTYEQYF. The CDR3 nucleotides are TGCAGTGCCAAGGATGGACTAGTAACCTACGAGCAGTACTTC.

At least ten counts were recorded for this clonotype. The chain combines TRBV7-6 with TRBJ1-3; a weak D match, TRBD1 (5 bases). Germline V gives CDR1 SGHVS, CDR2 FNYEAQ. V was trimmed by 1 base and J by 4 bases, leaving 14 bases between them. This CDR3 spans 16 amino acids. CDR3 amino acids: CASSLEGEVSGNTIYF. The CDR3 DNA follows: TGTGCCAGCAGCTTAGAAGGGGAAGTTTCCGGAAACACCATATATTTT.

The chain is built from TRBV20-1 and TRBJ2-7; the D gene is possibly TRBD1 (5 bases). V lost 3 bases to trimming and J lost 6 bases, with 12 bases between them. The CDR3 runs to 12 residues. Germline V gene data show CDR1 as DFQATT and CDR2 as SNEGSKA (reference sequence). CDR3 protein: CSASPKGFEQYF. The CDR3 coding sequence is TGCAGTGCTAGCCCCAAGGGGTTCGAGCAGTACTTC.

This clonotype appeared many times. The chain is built from TRBV29-1 and TRBJ2-3; 8 bases match TRBD1. The germline gives CDR1 SQVTM, CDR2 ANQGSEA. This CDR3 has 17 amino acids. V lost 0 bases and J lost 5; bases outside the gene matches: 13. The CDR3 spells CSVEDRDRRDALDTQYF. The DNA for the CDR3 is TGCAGCGTTGAAGATCGGGACAGGAGGGATGCTTTAGATACGCAGTATTTT.

This clonotype came up a few times. The genes are TRBV4-2 and TRBJ2-3; D is uncertain. Trimming pared 4 bases from V and 0 bases from J, leaving 8 bases between. The CDR3 length is 14 residues. Germline V gene sequence: CDR1 LGHNA, CDR2 YNFKEQ. CDR3 protein: CASSPSASTDTQYF. The DNA of the CDR3 is TGTGCCAGCAGCCCCAGCGCCAGCACAGATACGCAGTATTTT.

This clonotype was seen ten or more times. The V and J genes are TRBV20-1 and TRBJ1-3, with D possibly being TRBD1 (6 bases). Trimming cost V 5 bases and J 3 bases, with 11 bases left between them. This CDR3 has 13 amino acids. Per germline, CDR1 DFQATT and CDR2 SNEGSKA (reference sequence). Here the CDR3 DNA reads TGCAGTGCTGCGGCAGGGGATGGAAACACCATATATTTT. Amino acids: CSAAAGDGNTIYF.

This clonotype was observed many times. This chain connects TRBV6-2 or TRBV6-3 to TRBJ2-1; D remains ambiguous. Per germline, CDR1 MNHEY and CDR2 SVGEGT. The germline V and J ends were trimmed by 6 bases and 6 bases, with 21 bases remaining between them. The CDR3 totals 16 residues. As DNA, the CDR3 is TGTGCCAGCAGAATCGCGGAGCCCCCTGCCCGCAATGAGCAGTTCTTC. Its translation: CASRIAEPPARNEQFF.

This clonotype was seen ten or more times. The CDR3 here is CAISEQGLDQPQHF. The CDR3 region has the DNA TGTGCCATCAGTGAGCAGGGATTGGATCAGCCCCAGCATTTT. This sequence joins TRBV10-3 and TRBJ1-5, with D perhaps TRBD1 (5 bases). Per the germline V gene, CDR1 is ENHRY and CDR2 is SYGVKD. V shed 2 bases and J shed 5 bases, with 10 bases lying between them. The CDR3 length is 14 residues.

The chain combines TRBV2 with TRBJ2-5; no definite D call. The ends were cut back, 2 bases at V and 4 bases at J, with 8 bases in the middle. The CDR3 totals 13 residues. Germline CDR1 is SNHLY and CDR2 is FYNNEI. The chain's CDR3 is CASSELTIETQYF. In DNA form, the CDR3 reads TGTGCCAGCAGTGAACTCACAATAGAGACCCAGTACTTC.

This clonotype was seen a handful of times. The J gene is TRBJ1-6, the V gene TRBV18; no definite D call. This CDR3 is 14 amino acids long. Germline assignment: CDR1 KGHSH and CDR2 LQKENI. V lost 2 bases and J 1 base, leaving 3 bases between the germline ends. The CDR3 sequence is CASSPGSYNSPLHF. CDR3 nucleotide sequence: TGTGCCAGCTCACCAGGTTCCTATAATTCACCCCTCCACTTT.

This clonotype turned up a few times. J is TRBJ2-1 and V is TRBV5-1; 8 positions agree with TRBD2. CDR3 length equals 16 residues. Germline V gene data show CDR1 as SGHRS and CDR2 as YFSETQ. Unmatched junction bases numbered 11, after V lost 3 bases and J lost 6 bases. This CDR3 reads CASSSQAGVVSNEQFF. The DNA of the CDR3 is TGCGCCAGCAGCTCCCAAGCGGGAGTGGTCTCCAATGAGCAGTTCTTC.

This clonotype was recorded at least ten times. V usage is TRBV10-3 and J usage is TRBJ2-3; 7 nucleotides line up with TRBD1. The germline V gene encodes CDR1 ENHRY and CDR2 SYGVKD. CDR3 size: 14 residues. The V and J ends lost 5 bases and 9 bases, in that order; junction bases with no gene match: 11. The CDR3 loop is CAISNGQAQSTQYF. The CDR3 bases are TGTGCCATCAGTAACGGACAGGCCCAATCCACGCAGTATTTT.

In this sample, this clonotype turned up many times. This sequence joins TRBV11-2 and TRBJ2-1; D not certain. The CDR3 is 13 amino acids. Germline CDR1 SGHAT, CDR2 FQNNGV. V gave up 5 bases and J gave up 2 bases, with 7 bases separating them. The CDR3 spells CASSPDAYNEQFF. The CDR3 nucleotides are TGTGCCAGCAGCCCCGATGCCTACAATGAGCAGTTCTTC.

This clonotype occurred many times. V is TRBV5-5 and J is TRBJ2-5; TRBD1 might be the D (8 bases). Per the germline V gene, CDR1 is SGHKS and CDR2 is YYEKEE (reference sequence). Trimming shortened V by 1 base and J by 3 bases, and 10 bases separated the two germline ends. The CDR3 contains 14 residues. The CDR3 protein is CASSLTGGEETQYF. CDR3 DNA: TGTGCCAGCAGCTTGACAGGGGGGGAAGAGACCCAGTACTTC.